The 16 T cell receptor beta chains below come from one sample, sequenced in a study of T cell responses to AZD1222 COVID-19 vaccine. Measured with immunoSEQ multiplex PCR; TCRdb has only the in-frame clones, and not every one. The repertoire holds under 150,000 clones, with 70% to 90% as singletons. Sequences were derived from peripheral blood, sampled on day 0 of MenACWY control vaccination. All receptors derive from an adult in good health.

J is TRBJ2-7 and V is TRBV29-1; no clear D. The V and J ends lost 1 base and 0 bases respectively, with 7 bases between them. Germline V gives CDR1 SQVTM, CDR2 ANQGSEA. The CDR3 has 13 residues. CDR3 coding DNA: TGCAGCGTTGAAGTAACGAGCTCCTACGAGCAGTACTTC. It codes for CSVEVTSSYEQYF.

The V call is TRBV3-1 (or the pseudogene TRBV3-2), the J call TRBJ2-1; perhaps TRBD2 as D (6 bases). This CDR3 is built from 13 residues. The V end lost 4 bases, the J end lost 12 bases, and 16 bases lay between the germline ends. Germline CDR1 and CDR2: LGHDT and YNNKEL (reference sequence). CDR3 in amino acids: CASSLQTTSPQFF. CDR3 nucleotides: TGTGCCAGCAGCCTTCAAACGACTAGTCCGCAGTTCTTC.

A single count supports this clone. The genes are TRBV12-5 and TRBJ2-3; TRBD2 aligns across 11 bases. This CDR3 contains 16 residues. The ends lost 4 bases at V and 7 bases at J; junction bases unmatched: 10. CDR1 LGHNT and CDR2 FRNRAP come from the germline V gene. The CDR3 spells CASGSAGTSGAHTQYF. The CDR3 DNA is TGTGCTAGTGGTTCCGCCGGGACTAGCGGCGCTCATACGCAGTATTTT.

Points on this clone: Given a much more abundant clone one base away, this may be a read error. The CDR3 DNA is TGTGCCAGCAGCCAGTCCTACAGGGGAGATACGCGGTATTTT. Its translation is CASSQSYRGDTRYF. The V and J genes are TRBV11-3 and TRBJ2-3; 7 nucleotides agree with TRBD1. Germline values: CDR1 SGHNT, CDR2 YENEEA. The CDR3 has 14 residues.

This clone has just one count. The rearrangement links TRBV28 to TRBJ2-2, with D hard to call. The length of the CDR3 is 13 residues. CDR1 and CDR2 (germline): MDHEN, SYDVKM. Trimming removed 7 bases at V and 7 bases at J, with 13 bases between. CDR3 sequence reads: CASKMHDGGELFF. The CDR3 DNA is TGTGCCAGCAAAATGCACGATGGCGGGGAGCTGTTTTTT.

The rearrangement links TRBV19 to TRBJ2-7, with TRBD2 matching over 7 bases. Germline values: CDR1 LNHDA, CDR2 SQIVND (reference sequence). Unmatched junction bases numbered 3, after V lost 2 bases and J lost 5 bases. The CDR3 is 13 residues long. For the CDR3, the DNA is TGTGCCAGTAGTATACAGGGAGGGGACGAGCAGTACTTC. Protein: CASSIQGGDEQYF.

In its sample, this clone was seen a few times. The chain carries TRBV6-2 or TRBV6-3 and TRBJ1-4; maybe TRBD1 (5 bases). V was trimmed by 6 bases and J by 12 bases, leaving 11 bases between them. The CDR3 has 11 amino acids. In germline, CDR1 is MNHEY, CDR2 SVGEGT. The CDR3 spells CASSLRDELFF. CDR3 sequence (DNA): TGTGCCAGCAGCCTCCGGGACGAACTGTTTTTT.

The V and J genes are TRBV2 and TRBJ2-1, with D maybe TRBD2 (5 bases). The CDR3 is made up of 18 amino acids. The germline V and J ends were trimmed by 3 bases and 0 bases, with 18 bases remaining between them. The germline CDR1 and CDR2 sequences are SNHLY and FYNNEI. The CDR3 spells CASSDMSFRGSSYNEQFF. CDR3 bases: TGTGCCAGCAGTGATATGTCATTCCGGGGTAGCTCCTACAATGAGCAGTTCTTC.

J is TRBJ1-2 and V is TRBV7-9; a weak D match, TRBD1 (6 bases). V lost 5 bases and J 0 bases, leaving 13 bases between the germline ends. Germline V gene data show CDR1 as SEHNR and CDR2 as FQNEAQ (reference sequence). CDR3 length: 15 residues. The CDR3 loop reads CASSLTGGPNYGYTF. The CDR3, as DNA: TGTGCCAGCAGCCTGACAGGAGGGCCTAACTATGGCTACACCTTC. Based on the CDR3 plus reference TRBV7-9 and TRBJ1-2, the full variable domain is DTGVSQNPRHKITKRGQNVTFRCDPISEHNRLYWYRQTLGQGPEFLTYFQNEAQLEKSRLLSDRFSAERPKGSFSTLEIQRTEQGDSAMYLCASSLTGGPNYGYTFGSGTRLTVV.

The rearrangement links TRBV11-2 to TRBJ1-3, with TRBD1 as a possible D gene (6 bases). Germline V lookup: CDR1 SGHAT, CDR2 FQNNGV. The CDR3 covers 14 residues. Trimming left V 6 bases short and J 2 bases short, with 11 bases between. The CDR3 is CASRPNRAGNTIYF. CDR3 nucleotide sequence: TGTGCCAGCAGGCCAAACAGGGCTGGAAACACCATATATTTT.

The chain is built from TRBV28 and TRBJ2-2; D is perhaps TRBD1 or TRBD2 (6 bases each). Germline V CDR1 and CDR2: MDHEN, SYDVKM. Trimming removed 3 bases from V and 4 bases from J, with 9 bases in between. The CDR3 runs to 14 residues. The CDR3 here is CASSLGGSTGELFF. The CDR3 nucleotides are TGTGCCAGCAGTTTGGGGGGCAGCACCGGGGAGCTGTTTTTT. The variable domain in full, completed from reference TRBV28 and TRBJ2-2, reads DVKVTQSSRYLVKRTGEKVFLECVQDMDHENMFWYRQDPGLGLRLIYFSYDVKMKEKGDIPEGYSVSREKKERFSLILESASTNQTSMYLCASSLGGSTGELFFGEGSRLTVL.

The rearrangement links TRBV27 to TRBJ1-6; 7 bases map to TRBD1. The CDR3 totals 17 residues. Trimming removed 5 bases from V and 9 bases from J; junction bases left unmatched: 16. Germline V gene data show CDR1 as MNHEY and CDR2 as SMNVEV (reference sequence). The CDR3 is CASSPWSTGAQGSPLHF. Here the CDR3 DNA reads TGTGCCAGCAGTCCCTGGTCCACAGGGGCTCAGGGTTCACCCCTCCACTTT.

V usage is TRBV15 and J usage is TRBJ2-3; D unclear. This CDR3 has 13 residues. Germline assignment: CDR1 LNHNV and CDR2 YYDKDF (reference sequence). The V end lost 1 base, the J end lost 1 base, and 3 bases lay between the germline ends. CDR3 loop: CATSRGGTDTQYF. The CDR3 DNA follows: TGTGCCACCAGCAGAGGGGGCACAGATACGCAGTATTTT.

The chain recombines TRBV5-6 with TRBJ2-5; tentative D call: TRBD2 (5 bases). This CDR3 has 15 residues. CDR1 and CDR2 from the germline V gene are SGHDT and YYEEEE. V lost 1 base to trimming and J lost 4 bases, with 14 bases between them. In DNA, the CDR3 is TGTGCCAGCAGCTTGCTTGACGGGATCGGAGAGACCCAGTACTTC. It specifies CASSLLDGIGETQYF.

This rearrangement joins TRBV9 to TRBJ2-2; the D is unclear. V lost 6 bases, J lost 3 bases, and 9 bases lay in between. The CDR3 sequence is 13 residues long. Germline CDR1 is SGDLS and CDR2 is YYNGEE. The chain's CDR3 is CASKRRDTGELFF. The CDR3 bases are TGTGCCAGCAAACGTCGGGACACCGGGGAGCTGTTTTTT. The full variable domain, with the rest looked up from reference TRBV9 and TRBJ2-2, is DSGVTQTPKHLITATGQRVTLRCSPRSGDLSVYWYQQSLDQGLQFLIQYYNGEERAKGNILERFSAQQFPDLHSELNLSSLELGDSALYFCASKRRDTGELFFGEGSRLTVL.

The V call is TRBV18, the J call TRBJ2-1; 12 bases are a match to TRBD2. This CDR3 comprises 15 residues. Germline V gene sequence: CDR1 KGHSH, CDR2 LQKENI. V trimming: 8 bases; J trimming: 8 bases; junction bases outside the gene matches: 10. As DNA, the CDR3 is TGTGCCAGCGCCGGACCGGGACTAGCGGGTCATGAGCAGTTCTTC. This encodes CASAGPGLAGHEQFF.